This paragraph reports one T cell receptor (beta chain). Its target is unknown. The junction had 4 bases not matched to a gene; V was cut back by 9 bases and J by 2 bases. Germline V gives CDR1 MDHEN, CDR2 SYDVKM. The CDR3 is 14 amino acids. TCRB transcripts that were expressed got sequenced, as all of the isolated RNA had been reverse transcribed. Data came from immunoSEQ multiplex PCR; TCRdb stores just in-frame clones and leaves some out. Here the sample spans roughly 150,000 clones, 50% to 70% being singletons. The data belong to a study of beta chain features in type 1 diabetes. Findings and caveats of the study: All four CD4+ subsets from Type 1 diabetes patients carried moderately but significantly shorter TCRB CDR3s. Junctions at VDJ sites from type 1 diabetes patients had fewer insertions and more deletions.

Every participating donor gave one draw, a heparinised blood sample averaging around 120 mL. The source of this sequence is a man aged 25 to 45 with type 1 diabetes. The specimen was naive CD4+ T cells from blood. The chain is built from TRBV28 and TRBJ2-3; TRBD2 matches at 11 bases. CDR3 DNA: TGTGCCAGTAGACTAGCGGGGCACACAGATACGCAGTATTTT. It yields the protein CASRLAGHTDTQYF.